The 2 T cell receptor beta chains listed next were all sequenced from one sample in a study of control samples from healthy donors and cancer patients. Assay used: immunoSEQ multiplex PCR; TCRdb lists only in-frame clones, some missing. This table holds 70,000 to 100,000 clones, 91% found once. The material sequenced was blood. The receptors shown here come from a man aged 50-60 years in good health.

This rearrangement joins TRBV29-1 to TRBJ1-2; D possibly corresponds to TRBD1 (6 bases). The germline gives CDR1 SQVTM, CDR2 ANQGSEA. The CDR3 is 13 residues long. Trimming took 6 bases from V and 0 from J, leaving 11 bases between them. CDR3 DNA sequence: TGCAGCGTCGCACAGGGTGCTAACTATGGCTACACCTTC. Protein product: CSVAQGANYGYTF.

The CDR3: CASGFGGGNQPQHF. In DNA form, the CDR3 reads TGTGCCAGCGGGTTCGGGGGAGGCAATCAGCCCCAGCATTTT. This chain links TRBV27 with TRBJ1-5; weak D call: TRBD1 (5 bases). Trimming left V 8 bases short and J 2 bases short, with 13 bases between. Germline V gives CDR1 MNHEY, CDR2 SMNVEV (reference sequence). The CDR3 totals 14 residues.